This is a list of T cell receptor beta chains from one sample in a study of T cell changes during pregnancy in multiple sclerosis. Method: immunoSEQ multiplex PCR; TCRdb's copy keeps in-frame clones and lacks some. The sample shows approximately 40,000 clones, roughly 87% of them seen only once. The specimen comprised CD4+ T cells from peripheral blood mononuclear cells, sampled in the first trimester of pregnancy. These receptors originate from a female donor with multiple sclerosis, enrolled in a pregnancy study. Both conserved end residues are part of each CDR3.

v_call	j_call	cdr3_aa
TRBV14	TRBJ1-1	CASRGRGEAFF
TRBV9	TRBJ1-2	CASSVEGEGYGYTF
TRBV29-1	TRBJ1-1	CSVERPGTEAFF
TRBV21-1	TRBJ1-5	CASRVRDTTNQPQHF
TRBV23-1	TRBJ1-5	CASRLDRENSNQPQHF
TRBV7-8	TRBJ2-5	CASSLAVREHETQYF
TRBV15	TRBJ2-3	CATSREKPLRTSGGTDTQYF
TRBV5-6	TRBJ1-4	CASRLGQGPATNEKLFF
TRBV28	TRBJ2-7	CASSFLLGRASYEQYF
TRBV9	TRBJ2-5	CASSFPTGQWETQYF
TRBV10-1	TRBJ2-1	CASSEASSGSSNEQFF
TRBV4-3	TRBJ1-2	CASSQVGQGENYGYTF
TRBV6-5	TRBJ1-3	CASSYRRDSGNTIYF
TRBV4-2	TRBJ2-3	CASSHNLPIAGVTDTQYF